This T cell receptor beta chain originates from a study of T cell repertoires in cytomegalovirus infection. Germline trimming cut 4 bases from V and 0 bases from J; bases unmatched to any gene: 11. The V gene's germline CDR1 is MNHEY and CDR2 SVGEGT. This CDR3 is built from 18 residues. This clonotype has just a few counts. MiXCR, run by TCRdb on the reads, gives a single entry per CDR3 protein. The sample gives over 300,000 distinct CDR3 sequences, more than 9% of which show up once; over 3.5% is in the top ten. The sequence was obtained from a human donor in good health (CMV status not recorded). Some clones in this sample may be carry-over from other donors' samples. The genes are TRBV6-2 or TRBV6-3 and TRBJ2-3, with 9 bases lining up with TRBD2. Sequencing was done on a sample of PBMCs. The CDR3 loop reads CASSSRRLAVSSTDTQYF. DNA for the CDR3: TGTGCCAGCAGTTCCCGACGACTAGCGGTTTCTAGCACAGATACGCAGTATTTT.